At least ten counts were recorded for the clone carrying this T cell receptor beta chain. One entry per CDR3 protein results from TCRdb running MiXCR on the reads. The sample lists 230,000 or so distinct CDR3 sequences; about a sixth were seen once. This specimen comes from a study of T cell repertoires in cytomegalovirus infection. The V gene lost 8 bases and the J gene lost 5 bases, with 9 bases spanning the gap. The germline V gene encodes CDR1 SGHTA and CDR2 FQGNSA. The CDR3 spans 11 residues. The chain is built from TRBV7-2 and TRBJ1-1; D is uncertain. The sample was CD8+ T cells from PBMCs. This TCR was sampled from a human donor in good health (CMV status not recorded). Some clones in this sample may be carry-over from other donors' samples. The CDR3 region is CASSGETEAFF. The CDR3 coding sequence is TGTGCCAGCTCCGGGGAGACTGAAGCTTTCTTT.